This paragraph reports one T cell receptor beta chain. Profiling relied on immunoSEQ multiplex PCR, and the TCRdb table lists in-frame clones only, not all of them. The table shows roughly 160,000 clones, with around 85% occurring only once. This specimen belongs to a study of blood T cell repertoires in COVID-19. Germline lookup yields CDR1 WSHSY and CDR2 SAAADI. The CDR3 is 14 residues long. The junction had 3 bases not matched to a gene; V was cut back by 5 bases and J by 1 base. The chain combines TRBV10-2 with TRBJ2-7; 9 bases are a match to TRBD1. The sample comprised PBMCs or T cells enriched from blood (not recorded which). The receptor comes from a woman aged 35 to 49 with acute COVID-19. The chain's CDR3 is CASSPGTGSYEQYF. CDR3 coding DNA: TGCGCCAGCAGTCCGGGGACAGGGTCCTACGAGCAGTACTTC.